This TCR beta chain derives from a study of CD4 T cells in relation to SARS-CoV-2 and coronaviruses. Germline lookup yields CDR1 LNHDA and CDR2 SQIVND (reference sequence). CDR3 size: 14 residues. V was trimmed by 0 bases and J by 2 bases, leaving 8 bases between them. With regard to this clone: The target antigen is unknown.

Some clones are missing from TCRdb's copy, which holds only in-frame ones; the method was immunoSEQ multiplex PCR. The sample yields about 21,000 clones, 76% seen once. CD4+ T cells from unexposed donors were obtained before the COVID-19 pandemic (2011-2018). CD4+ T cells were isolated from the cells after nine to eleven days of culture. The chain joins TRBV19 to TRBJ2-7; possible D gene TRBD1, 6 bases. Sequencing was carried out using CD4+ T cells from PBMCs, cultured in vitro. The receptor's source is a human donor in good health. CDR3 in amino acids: CASSIDKGAYEQYF. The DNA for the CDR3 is TGTGCCAGTAGTATAGATAAGGGGGCCTACGAGCAGTACTTC. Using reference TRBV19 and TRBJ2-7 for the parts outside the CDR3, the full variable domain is DGGITQSPKYLFRKEGQNVTLSCEQNLNHDAMYWYRQDPGQGLRLIYYSQIVNDFQKGDIAEGYSVSREKKESFPLTVTSAQKNPTAFYLCASSIDKGAYEQYFGPGTRLTVT.